The subject of this entry is one TCR beta chain. Antigen: not known. This sample is part of a study of T cell responses to AZD1222 COVID-19 vaccine. About the study: Second-dose timings of about 4 or about 12 weeks were pooled. Whole-study results and caveats: There were vaccine-associated CD4 TCRs across spike, dominant at 160-218 and 743-854. There were mostly white British donors and more females than males, and clonal diversity was possibly underestimated. Reportedly, nearly half the spike-specific TCRs target unmutated variant regions.

Here immunoSEQ multiplex PCR was the method, and the copy in TCRdb shows in-frame clones only, minus some. The sample contains over 150,000 clones, roughly nine tenths of which appear only once. CDR3 length equals 13 residues. Looked up from germline, CDR1 is SGHTA and CDR2 is FQGTGA. Between the trimmed V and J ends, which lost 1 base and 1 base, there was a span of 5 bases. This TCR was sampled from an adult in good health. J is TRBJ2-7 and V is TRBV7-3, with D unresolved. This material consisted of peripheral blood, taken on day 0 of AZD1222 vaccination. The CDR3 protein is CASSLSRSYEQYF. The CDR3 region has the DNA TGTGCCAGCAGCTTAAGTAGATCCTACGAGCAGTACTTC.